The rows below give T cell receptor beta chains drawn from one sample of a study of a mutant IDH1 vaccine in newly diagnosed glioma. Their recognized antigens are unknown. Data came from immunoSEQ multiplex PCR; TCRdb stores just in-frame clones and leaves some out. The table includes tens of thousands of clones, about 90% detected once. This sample comprised PBMCs, obtained from a glioma patient whose treatment included an IDH1 peptide vaccine. The receptors were sampled from a man aged 35 to 55 with glioma. Both conserved end residues are part of each CDR3. The D gene is left open where the match is weak.

>TRBV14|TRBJ2-7|-
TGTGCCAGCAGTACTTACGTCTCCTACGAGCAGTACTTC
CASSTYVSYEQYF
>TRBV19|TRBJ1-5|TRBD1
TGTGCCAGTAGTATCGGACAGGGAGGAATTCAGCCCCAGCATTTT
CASSIGQGGIQPQHF
>TRBV11-2|TRBJ2-7|-
TGTGCCAGCAGCTCCACCCTGGGGCAGTACTTC
CASSSTLGQYF
>TRBV6-5|TRBJ1-2|-
TGTGCCAGCAGACTCAAACCTACAGGCGAGTATGGCTACACCTTC
CASRLKPTGEYGYTF
>TRBV28|TRBJ1-5|-
TGTGCCAGCAGTCCCCACGGACCGTTGCCCCAGCATTTT
CASSPHGPLPQHF
>TRBV5-5|TRBJ2-5|-
TGTGCCAGCAGCTTGGTTGAGACCCAGTACTTC
CASSLVETQYF
>TRBV10-3|TRBJ2-1|TRBD1
TGTGCCGTAGGACCGGACAGGGAAGACCACAATGAGCAGTTCTTC
CAVGPDREDHNEQFF
>TRBV7-2|TRBJ2-7|TRBD1
TGTGCCAGCAGCGTCGGGACAGCGAACTACGAGCAGTACTTC
CASSVGTANYEQYF
>TRBV18|TRBJ1-5|TRBD1
TGTGCCAGCTCACCACAACGACAGGGGATGGGCCGGCAGCCCCAGCATTTT
CASSPQRQGMGRQPQHF
>TRBV7-2|TRBJ2-5|-
TGTGCCAGCAGCCGCGGCTGGGCCACGGAGACCCAGTACTTC
CASSRGWATETQYF
>TRBV9|TRBJ1-4|-
TGTGCCAGCAGCGTCGGGGGTGAGGAAGAAAAACTGTTTTTT
CASSVGGEEEKLFF
>TRBV19|TRBJ1-5|-
TGTGCCAGTAGTCAGGGTTTCAATCAGCCCCAGCATTTT
CASSQGFNQPQHF
>TRBV2|TRBJ1-1|-
TGTGCCAACAAAGGTGAGATGAACACTGAAGCTTTCTTT
CANKGEMNTEAFF
>TRBV5-1|TRBJ2-6|TRBD1
TGCGCCAGCAGCCCTCGGACAGGGGTCCTCGCCCTCTCTGGGGCCAACGTCCTGACTTTC
CASSPRTGVLALSGANVLTF